A single T cell receptor (beta chain) is shown here with its context. This specimen comes from a study of blood T cell repertoires in COVID-19. Overall study: T cells, B-cell-depleted T cells, or PBMCs provided the cDNA or gDNA that served as material.

Germline CDR1 is KGHSH and CDR2 is LQKENI. Trimming cost V 6 bases and J 6 bases; bases outside gene matches: 6. This CDR3 is built from 13 residues. Generated by immunoSEQ multiplex PCR, the TCRdb table keeps only in-frame clones and is missing some. The data hold 150,000 to 200,000 clones, with more than 75% observed a single time. The chain joins TRBV18 to TRBJ1-2, with 8 bases fitting TRBD1. Sequencing used peripheral blood. This clonotype originated in a woman aged 70-85 years with COVID-19, enrolled during active disease. The CDR3 region is CASSPGQGHGYTF. For the CDR3, the DNA is TGTGCCAGCTCTCCCGGACAGGGCCATGGCTACACCTTC. Based on the CDR3 plus reference TRBV18 and TRBJ1-2, the full variable domain is NAGVMQNPRHLVRRRGQEARLRCSPMKGHSHVYWYRQLPEEGLKFMVYLQKENIIDESGMPKERFSAEFPKEGPSILRIQQVVRGDSAAYFCASSPGQGHGYTFGSGTRLTVV.